This T cell receptor (beta chain) was recorded in a study of T cell responses to AZD1222 COVID-19 vaccine (dated by TCRdb to the early 2020s). For the wider study: TCR sequencing covered approximately 230 trial participants: 200 to 210 given two doses of AZD1222 and some 25 given two doses of MenACWY control vaccine. Trial participants were enrolled by age into 18-55, 56-69 and 70-plus year subgroups, with around 140, 26 and 57 TCR-sequenced participants respectively. Results the study describes overall, beyond this receptor: Reportedly, almost half of the unique spike-specific TCRs recognized epitopes lying outside the regions that are mutated in the B.1.351 and B.1.1.7 variants. In the small 56-69-year group, the increase in depth fell short of significance, most likely because of low power. After two AZD1222 doses, spike-specific TCR breadth and depth were significantly higher than at day 0 and than in MenACWY recipients. Conclusions about previously exposed vaccinees are limited because only six or seven AZD1222 recipients were SARS-CoV-2 seropositive at baseline. Vaccine-associated CD4 TCRs spanned the whole spike protein, with dominant responses in regions 160-218 and 743-854. Most participants were white British and females outnumbered males, and the authors suggested that clonal diversity may have been underestimated. Because no day 14 peak-response samples were available, the repertoires could be characterized only after the peak T cell response.

Taken with the paper, the label for time point translates to: about 28 days (+/-7) after the second vaccine dose. AZD1222 recipients whose second dose came at about 4 weeks and those whose second dose came at about 12 weeks were combined into one group, since spike-specific TCR depth and breadth did not differ between the two schedules. Samples from vaccinated people were obtained from the UK trials COV001 and COV002, which included a single-blind randomized controlled phase 2/3 trial of AZD1222 (ChAdOx1 nCoV-19) in healthy adults. For TCRbeta chain sequencing, PBMC samples were collected from trial participants at day 0 and at day 28 after the second dose. Spanning cysteine to phenylalanine, the CDR3 consists of 17 amino acids. Only CDR3 DNA is held: 51 bases, read in frame from base 1. Looking up the germline V gene yields CDR1 SGHVS and CDR2 FQNEAQ. Trimmed from V: 0 bases; trimmed from J: 6 bases; junction bases lacking a gene match: 9.

This clone appeared once. The antigen it binds to is not known. Within one base of it there is no much larger clone, and no base qualities were kept. The CDR3 regions of human TCRbeta chains were analyzed by immunosequencing. The original pipeline was this. TCRs in the repertoires were compared against a reference library of SARS-CoV-2-specific TCRs that had been generated with the MIRA antigen-specificity platform. Breadth meant the fraction of unique TCRs that were SARS-CoV-2-associated, whereas depth meant the fraction of total T cells that were SARS-CoV-2-associated. Using the MIRA data, every spike-specific TCR was mapped to the spike region that the TCR reacted to and assigned to either a CD4 or a CD8 class. Log10-transformed breadth and depth values were compared by one-way ANOVA with Sidak's multiple comparisons tests. The clones in this table, taken by TCRdb from immuneACCESS, are in-frame only. Not every clone is retained; where verified, under half of the shortfall comes from an unresolved V gene, and the cause of the rest is unknown. The V and J calls and the clone size are those of that table, but D and trimming were determined from the DNA. The sample includes 57,000 or so clones, with roughly four fifths observed a single time. The ten largest clonotypes hold approximately 25% of the sample.

In this chain, TRBV7-8 is recombined with TRBJ2-3; TRBD2 fits 10 bases in the junction. The clonotype was recovered from an adult who received the AZD1222 COVID-19 vaccine. This material consisted of peripheral blood, taken 28 days after the second AZD1222 dose. The DNA sequence is TGTGCCAGCAGCTTAGCGTTTAGCGGGAGGCGGGGGGATACGCAGTATTTT. Translated, it gives CASSLAFSGRRGDTQYF.